These 28 T cell receptor beta chains were sequenced from one sample in a study of T cell responses to AZD1222 COVID-19 vaccine. Clones were sequenced by immunoSEQ multiplex PCR, and TCRdb holds only the in-frame ones, with some missing. Of approximately 150,000 clones in the sample, roughly 94% were seen once. This specimen was peripheral blood, taken 28 days after the second AZD1222 dose. These receptors were obtained from an adult who received the AZD1222 COVID-19 vaccine.

The chain combines TRBV3-1 (or the pseudogene TRBV3-2) with TRBJ2-5; D assignment may be TRBD1 or TRBD2 (5 bases each). Between the trimmed V and J ends, which lost 0 bases and 7 bases, there was a span of 9 bases. CDR1 and CDR2 (germline): LGHDT, YNNKEL (reference sequence). CDR3 length: 13 amino acids. For the CDR3, the DNA is TGTGCCAGCAGCCAAGAGGGGGACGGGACCCAGTACTTC. Protein sequence: CASSQEGDGTQYF.

The V gene is TRBV28, the J gene TRBJ2-5, with 9 bases identical to TRBD2. There are 17 residues in the CDR3. CDR1 MDHEN and CDR2 SYDVKM come from the germline V gene. J was trimmed by 5 bases and V by 2 bases; bases with no gene match: 12. The CDR3 DNA reads as TGTGCCAGCAGTTTAGGGGTGGCGGGAGGGCCAGAGGAGACCCAGTACTTC. Its translation: CASSLGVAGGPEETQYF. Variable domain in full (rest from reference TRBV28 and TRBJ2-5): DVKVTQSSRYLVKRTGEKVFLECVQDMDHENMFWYRQDPGLGLRLIYFSYDVKMKEKGDIPEGYSVSREKKERFSLILESASTNQTSMYLCASSLGVAGGPEETQYFGPGTRLLVL.

This clone was seen only a few times. The chain is built from TRBV19 and TRBJ1-1; no clear D. The CDR3 length is 14 residues. V lost 0 bases, J lost 1 base, and 6 bases lay in between. Germline V CDR1 and CDR2: LNHDA, SQIVND (reference sequence). CDR3 in DNA: TGTGCCAGTAGTATAGATTGGAGGAACACTGAAGCTTTCTTT. Protein product: CASSIDWRNTEAFF. Variable domain in full (rest from reference TRBV19 and TRBJ1-1): DGGITQSPKYLFRKEGQNVTLSCEQNLNHDAMYWYRQDPGQGLRLIYYSQIVNDFQKGDIAEGYSVSREKKESFPLTVTSAQKNPTAFYLCASSIDWRNTEAFFGQGTRLTVV.

This rearrangement joins TRBV5-5 to TRBJ2-7, with a tentative D call TRBD1 (5 bases). Germline V lookup: CDR1 SGHKS, CDR2 YYEKEE (reference sequence). This CDR3 is 14 amino acids long. The V end lost 5 bases, the J end lost 3 bases, and 15 bases lay between the germline ends. The CDR3: CASRFQGSHYEQYF. CDR3 in DNA: TGTGCCAGCAGATTCCAGGGTAGTCACTACGAGCAGTACTTC.

The chain combines TRBV19 with TRBJ2-1; 8 bases are shared with TRBD2. The CDR3 runs 17 residues. From germline, CDR1 is LNHDA and CDR2 SQIVND (reference sequence). With 3 bases clipped from V and 3 bases from J, the junction kept 10 bases outside the gene matches. CDR3 DNA: TGTGCCAGTAGTATTGCCCTCCAGCGGGAGCACTACAATGAGCAGTTCTTC. Amino acid sequence: CASSIALQREHYNEQFF.

This chain uses TRBV7-9 with TRBJ2-7; a weak D match, TRBD2 (7 bases). Germline assignment: CDR1 SEHNR and CDR2 FQNEAQ (reference sequence). V was trimmed by 4 bases and J by 2 bases, leaving 21 bases between them. The CDR3 length is 17 residues. The CDR3: CASSSRGGGDRAYEQYF. As DNA, the CDR3 is TGTGCCAGCAGCTCTAGAGGGGGAGGGGACCGGGCCTACGAGCAGTACTTC.

The chain couples TRBV5-1 to TRBJ1-1; D not certain. The CDR3 sequence is 14 residues long. Germline loops: CDR1 SGHRS, CDR2 YFSETQ. V was trimmed by 6 bases and J by 0 bases, leaving 12 bases between them. This CDR3 is CASTLSGVNTEAFF. Here the CDR3 DNA reads TGCGCCAGCACTCTCAGCGGGGTGAACACTGAAGCTTTCTTT.

In DNA, the CDR3 is TGTGCCTGGAGTGTAATTAAGGAAGCTTTCTTT. Residues: CAWSVIKEAFF. V and J are TRBV30 and TRBJ1-1; D is unclear. Trimming cost V 0 bases and J 8 bases, with 7 bases left between them. This CDR3 region has 11 residues. Germline V lookup: CDR1 GTSNPN, CDR2 SVGIG (reference sequence).

This clone showed up just once. The rearrangement uses TRBV6-5 and TRBJ1-1; tentative D call: TRBD1 (6 bases). V lost 0 bases, J lost 7 bases, and 9 bases lay in between. CDR3 length equals 13 residues. In germline, CDR1 is MNHEY, CDR2 SVGAGI. The CDR3 reads CASSYSGGFEAFF. For the CDR3, the DNA is TGTGCCAGCAGTTACTCAGGGGGGTTTGAAGCTTTCTTT.

This chain joins TRBV11-2 and TRBJ1-1; 7 bases align to TRBD1. In germline, CDR1 is SGHAT, CDR2 FQNNGV. This CDR3 spans 13 amino acids. Trimming at V came to 5 bases and at J to 5 bases, leaving 5 bases not matched to a gene. This CDR3 reads CASSLGQLTEAFF. The CDR3 DNA follows: TGTGCCAGCAGCCTGGGACAGCTGACTGAAGCTTTCTTT.

The rearrangement joins TRBV27 to TRBJ2-1; tentative D call: TRBD2 (5 bases). V was cut by 3 bases and J by 10 bases, with 22 bases left in between. This CDR3 has 16 residues. Germline V gene data show CDR1 as MNHEY and CDR2 as SMNVEV (reference sequence). Here the CDR3 DNA reads TGTGCCAGCAGTTTTTATGTGGGAGAGTTTATCGGCGAGCAGTTCTTC. This translates into CASSFYVGEFIGEQFF.

The gene calls are TRBV28 and TRBJ2-7; 10 bases map to TRBD1. This CDR3 has 15 residues. J gave up 4 bases and V 8 bases, and 11 bases lay outside the gene matches. Germline V CDR1 and CDR2: MDHEN, SYDVKM. CDR3 sequence reads: CASHAGTGDKYEQYF. DNA for the CDR3: TGTGCCAGCCACGCCGGGACAGGGGACAAGTACGAGCAGTACTTC.

Remarks on this clone: The sample carries other DNA sequences with the same CDR3. V gene TRBV4-1 combines with J gene TRBJ1-1, with D unclear. Per the germline V gene, CDR1 is MGHRA and CDR2 is YSYEKL. The length of the CDR3 is 14 residues. V was pared by 1 base and J by 2 bases, with 8 bases between. The CDR3 DNA sequence: TGCGCCAGCAGCCAAGGCTTGTTAAACACTGAAGCTTTCTTT. As protein: CASSQGLLNTEAFF.

The rearrangement uses TRBV29-1 and TRBJ2-1; tentatively, D is TRBD2 (6 bases). Trimming cost V 0 bases and J 5 bases, with 20 bases left between them. CDR1 and CDR2 from the germline V gene are SQVTM and ANQGSEA. The CDR3 covers 17 residues. The CDR3 coding sequence is TGCAGCGTTGAAGAGGGCCGCGGGACTCCGAGGAACAATGAGCAGTTCTTC. Its protein is CSVEEGRGTPRNNEQFF.

In its sample, this clone was seen once. This sequence joins TRBV12-3 or TRBV12-4 and TRBJ1-5; D is ambiguous. The V end was cut by 2 bases, the J end by 6 bases, with 5 bases between. This CDR3 spans 12 amino acids. The chain's CDR3 is CASSLRGQPQHF. CDR3 coding DNA: TGTGCCAGCAGTTTACGCGGTCAGCCCCAGCATTTT.

The chain is built from TRBV28 and TRBJ1-2; 10 bases line up with TRBD1. Germline V lookup: CDR1 MDHEN, CDR2 SYDVKM. The CDR3 runs 14 residues. V was clipped by 7 bases and J by 5 bases; unmatched bases: 7. The CDR3 coding sequence is TGTGCCAGCACCCCGACAGGGGGCGGGTATGGCTACACCTTC. Amino acids: CASTPTGGGYGYTF.

The chain joins TRBV30 to TRBJ2-1, with 10 bases identical to TRBD2. The germline V gene has CDR1 GTSNPN and CDR2 SVGIG (reference sequence). The V and J ends lost 0 bases and 8 bases, in that order; junction bases with no gene match: 7. The CDR3 has 15 amino acids. CDR3 sequence: CAWSVPSGREDEQFF. The CDR3 DNA reads TGTGCCTGGAGTGTACCTAGCGGGAGAGAGGATGAGCAGTTCTTC.

The chain employs TRBV7-2 and TRBJ2-2, with D possibly TRBD2 on 6 matching bases. Germline V gene lookup returns CDR1 SGHTA and CDR2 FQGNSA. There are 15 residues in the CDR3. V was shortened by 1 base and J by 4 bases, with 10 bases between the two germline ends. CDR3 sequence reads: CASSLDSGPTGELFF. CDR3 bases: TGTGCCAGCAGCTTAGATAGCGGCCCCACCGGGGAGCTGTTTTTT.

The chain recombines TRBV11-2 with TRBJ2-7; tentatively, D is TRBD2 (6 bases). CDR1 is SGHAT, CDR2 FQNNGV, per germline. The CDR3 covers 15 residues. V dropped 1 base and J dropped 4 bases, with 14 bases sitting between them. CDR3 coding DNA: TGTGCCAGCAGCTTAGCGGGGGTAGCGCTGTACGAGCAGTACTTC. Translating it yields CASSLAGVALYEQYF.

This sequence joins TRBV5-6 and TRBJ1-4, with 7 bases aligning to TRBD1. Germline lookup yields CDR1 SGHDT and CDR2 YYEEEE. CDR3 size: 15 residues. V lost 1 base and J lost 4; bases outside the gene matches: 4. In DNA form, the CDR3 reads TGTGCCAGCAGCTTGAGGACAGGTTTTAATGAAAAACTGTTTTTT. Translation: CASSLRTGFNEKLFF. Variable domain in full (rest from reference TRBV5-6 and TRBJ1-4): DAGVTQSPTHLIKTRGQQVTLRCSPKSGHDTVSWYQQALGQGPQFIFQYYEEEERQRGNFPDRFSGHQFPNYSSELNVNALLLGDSALYLCASSLRTGFNEKLFFGSGTQLSVL.

The gene calls are TRBV4-1 and TRBJ1-4; D is ambiguous. In germline, CDR1 is MGHRA, CDR2 YSYEKL. CDR3 length: 13 residues. With 1 base removed from V and 8 bases from J, the gap between germline ends came to 8 bases. CDR3 sequence: CASSQGQSEKLFF. The CDR3 DNA sequence: TGCGCCAGCAGCCAAGGCCAGTCCGAAAAACTGTTTTTT.

The rearrangement uses TRBV23-1 and TRBJ2-1, with D possibly matching TRBD1 (6 bases). TRBV23-1 belongs to the ORF category, with a function that is uncertain. V was trimmed by 2 bases and J by 7 bases, leaving 12 bases between them. The CDR3 is 14 residues long. The CDR3 sequence: CASSQDHRVNEQFF. CDR3 nucleotide sequence: TGCGCCAGCAGTCAAGATCACAGGGTGAATGAGCAGTTCTTC.

The gene calls are TRBV7-2 and TRBJ2-5, with D hard to call. The germline V and J ends were trimmed by 1 base and 2 bases, with 5 bases remaining between them. The CDR3 sequence is 13 residues long. Germline CDR1 reads SGHTA; CDR2 reads FQGNSA. CDR3: CASSLGRQETQYF. CDR3 in DNA: TGTGCCAGCAGCTTAGGCAGGCAAGAGACCCAGTACTTC.

This clone turned up a few times. Germline is not matched at one junction end, which may reflect a read error. The V gene is TRBV20-1, the J gene TRBJ2-1, with D perhaps TRBD1 (5 bases). Germline V gene data show CDR1 as DFQATT and CDR2 as SNEGSKA (reference sequence). The CDR3 is made up of 11 amino acids. CDR3 sequence reads: CRARGYNEQFF. The DNA of the CDR3 is TGCAGGGCTAGGGGCTACAATGAGCAGTTCTTC.

The chain couples TRBV2 to TRBJ1-2; D perhaps matches TRBD1 (5 bases). The germline V and J ends were trimmed by 1 base and 8 bases, with 17 bases remaining between them. The CDR3 spans 15 residues. The germline CDR1 and CDR2 sequences are SNHLY and FYNNEI. The DNA for the CDR3 is TGTGCCAGCAGTGAAGGGGGGTTGGGACTTCAGGGCTACACCTTC. The encoded protein is CASSEGGLGLQGYTF.

The genes are TRBV2 and TRBJ2-5; 16 bases fit TRBD2. CDR1 and CDR2 (germline): SNHLY, FYNNEI. The CDR3 covers 15 residues. The ends lost 4 bases at V and 5 bases at J; junction bases unmatched: 1. The CDR3 bases are TGTGCCAGCAGTGGGGGACTAGCGGGAGGGGAGACCCAGTACTTC. This gives the protein CASSGGLAGGETQYF. Drawing the rest from reference TRBV2 and TRBJ2-5, the complete variable domain is EPEVTQTPSHQVTQMGQEVILRCVPISNHLYFYWYRQILGQKVEFLVSFYNNEISEKSEIFDDQFSVERPDGSNFTLKIRSTKLEDSAMYFCASSGGLAGGETQYFGPGTRLLVL.

The genes are TRBV30 and TRBJ2-5; possibly TRBD1 or TRBD2 for D (7 bases each). Germline V gene data show CDR1 as GTSNPN and CDR2 as SVGIG (reference sequence). V dropped 4 bases and J dropped 8 bases, with 23 bases sitting between them. The CDR3 contains 15 residues. This CDR3 is CAWISRDSGTATQYF. In DNA, the CDR3 is TGTGCCTGGATCAGTCGGGACAGCGGGACGGCAACCCAGTACTTC.

The chain couples TRBV27 to TRBJ1-6; no definite D call. The CDR3 totals 12 residues. V shed 8 bases and J shed 9 bases, with 11 bases lying between them. Germline V gene data show CDR1 as MNHEY and CDR2 as SMNVEV (reference sequence). The CDR3, as DNA: TGTGCCAGCGGGCGGGCCGGTTCACCCCTCCACTTT. This sequence encodes CASGRAGSPLHF.